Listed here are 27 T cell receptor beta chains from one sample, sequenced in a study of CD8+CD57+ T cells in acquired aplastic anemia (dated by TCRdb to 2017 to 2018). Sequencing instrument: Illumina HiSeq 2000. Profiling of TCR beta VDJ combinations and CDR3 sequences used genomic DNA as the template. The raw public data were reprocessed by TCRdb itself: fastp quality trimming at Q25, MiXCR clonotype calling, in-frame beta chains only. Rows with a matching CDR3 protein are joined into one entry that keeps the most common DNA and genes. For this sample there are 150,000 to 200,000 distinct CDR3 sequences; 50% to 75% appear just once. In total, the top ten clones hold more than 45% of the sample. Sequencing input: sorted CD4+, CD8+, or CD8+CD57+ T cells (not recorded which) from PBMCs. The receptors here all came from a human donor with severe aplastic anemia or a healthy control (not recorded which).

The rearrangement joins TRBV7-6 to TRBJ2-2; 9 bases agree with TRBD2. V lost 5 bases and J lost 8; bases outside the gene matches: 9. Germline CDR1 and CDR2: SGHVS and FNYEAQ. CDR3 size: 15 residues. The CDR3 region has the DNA TGTGCCAGCAGCCCGGGGCTAGCGGGGCCTGGGGAGCTGTTTTTT. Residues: CASSPGLAGPGELFF.

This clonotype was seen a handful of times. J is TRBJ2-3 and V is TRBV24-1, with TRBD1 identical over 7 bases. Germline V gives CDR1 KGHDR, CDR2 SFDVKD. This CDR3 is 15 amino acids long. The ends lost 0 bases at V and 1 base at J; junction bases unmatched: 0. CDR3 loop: CATSDLGTGTDTQYF. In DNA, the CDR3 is TGTGCCACCAGTGATTTGGGGACAGGCACAGATACGCAGTATTTT.

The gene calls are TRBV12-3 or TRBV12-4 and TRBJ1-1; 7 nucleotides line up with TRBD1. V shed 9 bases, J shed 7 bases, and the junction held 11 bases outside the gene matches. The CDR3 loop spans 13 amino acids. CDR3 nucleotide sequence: TGTGCCAGTAAAGGGGGCATGTTTAGTGAAGCTTTCTTT. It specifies CASKGGMFSEAFF.

CDR3 DNA: TGTGCCAGCAGTGAAGAGGGACAGGGCTACGAGCAGTACTTC. The encoded protein is CASSEEGQGYEQYF. The V gene is TRBV25-1, the J gene TRBJ2-7; 9 bases map to TRBD1. The CDR3 sequence is 14 residues long. Germline assignment: CDR1 MGHDK and CDR2 SYGVNS. V shed 2 bases and J 3 bases; nucleotides not matched to a gene: 2.

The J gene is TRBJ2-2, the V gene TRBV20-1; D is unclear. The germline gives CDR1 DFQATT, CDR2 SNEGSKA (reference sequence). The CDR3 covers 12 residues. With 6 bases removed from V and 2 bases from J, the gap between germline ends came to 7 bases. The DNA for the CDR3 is TGCAGTGCGATGGAAAACACCGGGGAGCTGTTTTTT. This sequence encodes CSAMENTGELFF.

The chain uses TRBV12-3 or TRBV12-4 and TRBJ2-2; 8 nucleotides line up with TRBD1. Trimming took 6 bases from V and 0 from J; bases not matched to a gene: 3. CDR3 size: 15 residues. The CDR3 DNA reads TGTGCCAGCAGCAGGGACAGGTCGAACACCGGGGAGCTGTTTTTT. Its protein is CASSRDRSNTGELFF.

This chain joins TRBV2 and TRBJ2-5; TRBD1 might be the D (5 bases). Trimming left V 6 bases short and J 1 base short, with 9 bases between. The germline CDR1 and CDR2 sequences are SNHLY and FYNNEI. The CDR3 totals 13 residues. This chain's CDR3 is CASRSTVQETQYF. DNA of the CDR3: TGTGCCAGCAGGTCGACAGTCCAAGAGACCCAGTACTTC.

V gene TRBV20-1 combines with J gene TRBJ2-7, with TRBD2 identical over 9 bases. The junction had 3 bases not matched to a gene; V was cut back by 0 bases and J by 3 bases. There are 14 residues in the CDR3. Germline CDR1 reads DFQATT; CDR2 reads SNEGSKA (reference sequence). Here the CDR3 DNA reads TGCAGTGCTAGAGATCCACTAGCGGGCTACGAGCAGTACTTC. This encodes CSARDPLAGYEQYF.

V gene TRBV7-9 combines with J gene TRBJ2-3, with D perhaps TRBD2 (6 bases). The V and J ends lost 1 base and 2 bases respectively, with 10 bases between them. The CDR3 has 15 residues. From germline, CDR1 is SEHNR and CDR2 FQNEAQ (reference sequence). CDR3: CASSLGDFYTDTQYF. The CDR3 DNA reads TGTGCCAGCAGCTTAGGGGACTTTTACACAGATACGCAGTATTTT. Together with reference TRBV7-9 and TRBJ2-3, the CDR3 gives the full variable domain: DTGVSQNPRHKITKRGQNVTFRCDPISEHNRLYWYRQTLGQGPEFLTYFQNEAQLEKSRLLSDRFSAERPKGSFSTLEIQRTEQGDSAMYLCASSLGDFYTDTQYFGPGTRLTVL.

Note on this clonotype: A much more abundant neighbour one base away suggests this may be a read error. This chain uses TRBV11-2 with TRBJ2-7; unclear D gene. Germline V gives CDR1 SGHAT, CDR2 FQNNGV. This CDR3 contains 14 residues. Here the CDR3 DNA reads TGTGCCAGCAGCTTAGTTGGGCAGGCCTACGGGCAGTACTTC. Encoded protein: CASSLVGQAYGQYF.

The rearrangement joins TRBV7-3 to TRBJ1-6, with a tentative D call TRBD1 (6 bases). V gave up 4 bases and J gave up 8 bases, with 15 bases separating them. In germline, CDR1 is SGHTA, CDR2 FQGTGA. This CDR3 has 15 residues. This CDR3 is CASSSEGGPHSPLHF. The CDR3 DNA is TGTGCCAGCAGCTCTGAGGGGGGGCCTCATTCACCCCTCCACTTT.

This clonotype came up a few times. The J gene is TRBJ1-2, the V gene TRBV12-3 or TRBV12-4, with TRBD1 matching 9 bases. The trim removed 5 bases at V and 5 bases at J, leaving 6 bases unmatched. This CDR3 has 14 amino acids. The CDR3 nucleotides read TGTGCCAGCAGTCTTGAGACAGGGGGGTATGGCTACACCTTC. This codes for CASSLETGGYGYTF.

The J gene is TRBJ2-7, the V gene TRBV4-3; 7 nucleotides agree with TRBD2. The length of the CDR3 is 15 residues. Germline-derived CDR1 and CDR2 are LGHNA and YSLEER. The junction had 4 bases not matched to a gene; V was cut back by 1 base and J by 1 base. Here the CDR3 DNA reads TGCGCCAGCAGCCAAGGCTCGGGAGGTTCCTACGAGCAGTACTTC. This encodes CASSQGSGGSYEQYF.

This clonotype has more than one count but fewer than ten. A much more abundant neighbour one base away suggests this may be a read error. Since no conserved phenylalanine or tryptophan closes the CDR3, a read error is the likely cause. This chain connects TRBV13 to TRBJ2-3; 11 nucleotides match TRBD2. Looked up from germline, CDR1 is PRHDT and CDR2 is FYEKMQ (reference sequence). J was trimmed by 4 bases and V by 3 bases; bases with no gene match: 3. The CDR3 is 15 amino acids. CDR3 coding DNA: TGTGCCAGCAGCTTCCTAGCGGGGGGTTCAGATACGCAGTATTCT. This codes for CASSFLAGGSDTQYS.

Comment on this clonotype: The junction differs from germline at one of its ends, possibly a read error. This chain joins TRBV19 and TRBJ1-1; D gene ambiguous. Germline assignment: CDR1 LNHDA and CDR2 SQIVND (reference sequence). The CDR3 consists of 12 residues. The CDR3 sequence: CASGRGNTEALF. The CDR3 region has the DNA TGTGCCAGCGGACGCGGGAACACTGAAGCTCTCTTT. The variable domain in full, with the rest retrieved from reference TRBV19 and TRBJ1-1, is DGGITQSPKYLFRKEGQNVTLSCEQNLNHDAMYWYRQDPGQGLRLIYYSQIVNDFQKGDIAEGYSVSREKKESFPLTVTSAQKNPTAFYLCASGRGNTEALFGQGTRLTVV.

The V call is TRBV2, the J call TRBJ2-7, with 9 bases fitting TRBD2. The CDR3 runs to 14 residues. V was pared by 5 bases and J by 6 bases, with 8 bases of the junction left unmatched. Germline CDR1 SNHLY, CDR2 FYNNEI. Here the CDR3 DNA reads TGTGCCAGCAGTCAATCTAGCGGGGTAGGCGAGCAGTACTTC. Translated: CASSQSSGVGEQYF.

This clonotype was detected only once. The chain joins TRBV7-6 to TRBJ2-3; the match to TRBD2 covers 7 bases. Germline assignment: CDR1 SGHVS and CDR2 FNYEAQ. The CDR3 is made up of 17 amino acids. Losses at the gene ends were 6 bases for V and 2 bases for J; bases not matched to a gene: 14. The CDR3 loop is CASSRKHSTSPTDTQYF. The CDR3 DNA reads TGTGCCAGCAGTCGGAAGCACTCGACTAGCCCCACAGATACGCAGTATTTT.

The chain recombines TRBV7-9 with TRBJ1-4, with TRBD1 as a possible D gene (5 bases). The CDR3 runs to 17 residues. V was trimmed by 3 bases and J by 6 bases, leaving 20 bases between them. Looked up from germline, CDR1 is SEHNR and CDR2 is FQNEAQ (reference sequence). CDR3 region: CASSFSSGGGTDEKLFF. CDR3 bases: TGTGCCAGCAGCTTTTCGAGCGGGGGGGGTACAGATGAAAAACTGTTTTTT.

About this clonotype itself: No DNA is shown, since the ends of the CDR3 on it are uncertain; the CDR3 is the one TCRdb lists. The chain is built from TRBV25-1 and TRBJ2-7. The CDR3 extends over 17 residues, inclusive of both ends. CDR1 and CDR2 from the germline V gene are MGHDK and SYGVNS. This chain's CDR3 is CASIYLCSVGASYEQYF.

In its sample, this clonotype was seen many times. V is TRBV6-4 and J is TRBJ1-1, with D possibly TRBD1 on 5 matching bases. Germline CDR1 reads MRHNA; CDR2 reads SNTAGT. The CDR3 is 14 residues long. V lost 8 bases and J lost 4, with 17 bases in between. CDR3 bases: TGTGCCAGCGGCTCGACAGCCGAGAGCACTGAAGCTTTCTTT. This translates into CASGSTAESTEAFF.

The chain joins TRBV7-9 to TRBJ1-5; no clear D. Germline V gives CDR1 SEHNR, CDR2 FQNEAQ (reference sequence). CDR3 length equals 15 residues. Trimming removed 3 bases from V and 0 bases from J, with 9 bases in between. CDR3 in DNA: TGTGCCAGCAGCTTTGGGGATTATAGCAATCAGCCCCAGCATTTT. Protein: CASSFGDYSNQPQHF.

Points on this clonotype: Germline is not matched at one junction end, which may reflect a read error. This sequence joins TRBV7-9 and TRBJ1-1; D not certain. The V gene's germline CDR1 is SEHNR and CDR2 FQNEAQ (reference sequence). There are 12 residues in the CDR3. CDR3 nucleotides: TGTGCCAGCAGCTTAGCCGACGGTGAAGTTTTCTTT. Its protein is CASSLADGEVFF.

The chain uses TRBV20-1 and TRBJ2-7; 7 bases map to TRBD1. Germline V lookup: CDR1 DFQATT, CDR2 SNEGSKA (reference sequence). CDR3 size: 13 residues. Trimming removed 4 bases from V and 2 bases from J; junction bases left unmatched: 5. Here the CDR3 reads CSATGQAAYEQYF. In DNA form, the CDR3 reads TGCAGTGCTACCGGACAGGCGGCCTACGAGCAGTACTTC.

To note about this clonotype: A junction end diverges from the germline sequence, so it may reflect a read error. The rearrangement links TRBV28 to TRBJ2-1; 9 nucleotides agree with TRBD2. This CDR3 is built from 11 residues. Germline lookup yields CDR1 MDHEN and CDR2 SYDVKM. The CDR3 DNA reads TGTGCCAGCAGTTTGGGGACTAGCCCACTCTTC. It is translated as CASSLGTSPLF.

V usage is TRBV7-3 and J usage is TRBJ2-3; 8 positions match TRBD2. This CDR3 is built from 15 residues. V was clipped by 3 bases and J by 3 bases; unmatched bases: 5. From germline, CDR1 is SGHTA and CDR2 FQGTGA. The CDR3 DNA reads TGTGCCAGCAGCTTTGCGGCGGGAGGAACAGATACGCAGTATTTT. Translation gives CASSFAAGGTDTQYF.

The CDR3 DNA reads TGTGCCAGTAGGTCAGACAGGGATTCCTACGAGCAGTACTTC. Protein sequence: CASRSDRDSYEQYF. The V call is TRBV19, the J call TRBJ2-7, with TRBD1 identical over 7 bases. Germline loops: CDR1 LNHDA, CDR2 SQIVND (reference sequence). V shed 6 bases and J 1 base; nucleotides not matched to a gene: 6. This CDR3 spans 14 amino acids.

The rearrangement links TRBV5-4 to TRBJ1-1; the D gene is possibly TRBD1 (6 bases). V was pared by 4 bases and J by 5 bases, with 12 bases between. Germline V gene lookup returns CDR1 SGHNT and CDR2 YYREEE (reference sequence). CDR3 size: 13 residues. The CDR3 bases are TGTGCCAGCAGCCGGGACACCTTGACTGAAGCTTTCTTT. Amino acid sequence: CASSRDTLTEAFF. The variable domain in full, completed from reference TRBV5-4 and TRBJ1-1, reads ETGVTQSPTHLIKTRGQQVTLRCSSQSGHNTVSWYQQALGQGPQFIFQYYREEENGRGNFPPRFSGLQFPNYSSELNVNALELDDSALYLCASSRDTLTEAFFGQGTRLTVV.